The source of this T cell receptor beta chain is a study of blood T cell repertoires in COVID-19. CDR3 size: 16 residues. V was trimmed by 2 bases and J by 5 bases, leaving 13 bases between them. Profiling relied on immunoSEQ multiplex PCR, and the TCRdb table lists in-frame clones only, not all of them. In the table there are about 64,000 clones, 70% to 85% of which are singletons. This chain joins TRBV23-1 and TRBJ1-6; tentatively, D is TRBD1 (5 bases). TRBV23-1 is placed among ORFs of uncertain function. This TCR was sampled from a woman aged 60-75 years with acute or convalescent COVID-19. Sequenced input: peripheral blood. For the CDR3, the DNA is TGCGCCAGCAGTCAAACGAGGCAGGGTGATAATTCACCCCTCCACTTT. Protein: CASSQTRQGDNSPLHF.